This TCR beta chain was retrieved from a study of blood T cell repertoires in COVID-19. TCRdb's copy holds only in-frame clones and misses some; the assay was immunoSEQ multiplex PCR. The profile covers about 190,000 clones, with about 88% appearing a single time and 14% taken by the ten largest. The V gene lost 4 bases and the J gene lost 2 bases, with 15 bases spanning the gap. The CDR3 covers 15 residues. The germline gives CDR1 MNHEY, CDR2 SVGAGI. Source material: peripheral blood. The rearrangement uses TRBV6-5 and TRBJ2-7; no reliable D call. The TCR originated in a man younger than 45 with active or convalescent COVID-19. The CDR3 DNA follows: TGTGCCAGCAGTTCCCCGGGTAGGCCGCCCTACGAGCAGTACTTC. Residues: CASSSPGRPPYEQYF.